Listed below are T cell receptor beta chains from one sample, sequenced in a study of CD8 T cells in ankylosing spondylitis. TCRdb called the 5' RACE reads again in MiXCR, with one record for every CDR3 protein. Among 200,000 to 250,000 distinct CDR3 sequences, roughly 25% were seen once, and the ten largest hold approximately 6.6%. Sequences were obtained from blood, either unsorted or a sorted T cell fraction (not recorded which). The source is a male donor with ankylosing spondylitis or in good health (not recorded which). The CDR3 runs from the conserved cysteine through the conserved F or W.

J gene: TRBJ2-1; V gene: TRBV20-1; CDR3 protein: CSARTSGSRNEQFF
J gene: TRBJ2-3; V gene: TRBV29-1; CDR3 protein: CSVEAGIADTQYF
J gene: TRBJ2-1; V gene: TRBV4-2; CDR3 protein: CASSQDRTSVSYNEQFF
J gene: TRBJ2-3; V gene: TRBV29-1; CDR3 protein: CSVERWSPTDTQYF
J gene: TRBJ2-3; V gene: TRBV5-1; CDR3 protein: CASSSRWGGSGDTQYF
J gene: TRBJ2-7; V gene: TRBV7-2; CDR3 protein: CASSSGQEKSYEQYF
J gene: TRBJ2-1; V gene: TRBV20-1; CDR3 protein: CSAKSGEGQFF
J gene: TRBJ2-5; V gene: TRBV5-1; CDR3 protein: CASSRGEGQETQYF
J gene: TRBJ1-1; V gene: TRBV29-1; CDR3 protein: CSVELLQGGTEAFF
J gene: TRBJ2-3; V gene: TRBV20-1; CDR3 protein: CSASLAGGTDTQYF
J gene: TRBJ1-5; V gene: TRBV4-2; CDR3 protein: CASSQEGTVHNQPQHF
J gene: TRBJ1-1; V gene: TRBV12-3/TRBV12-4; CDR3 protein: CASSLGRQAAFF
J gene: TRBJ2-7; V gene: TRBV7-8; CDR3 protein: CASSLFSSGSVYEQYF
J gene: TRBJ2-3; V gene: TRBV3-1; CDR3 protein: CASSQEIGLAQTDTQYF
J gene: TRBJ2-5; V gene: TRBV6-6; CDR3 protein: CASNSDSQETQYF
J gene: TRBJ2-7; V gene: TRBV25-1; CDR3 protein: CASSESGRGGEQYF
J gene: TRBJ2-7; V gene: TRBV6-1; CDR3 protein: CASSPHIGTSGSYEQYF
J gene: TRBJ2-2; V gene: TRBV6-5; CDR3 protein: CASSYSSGRGGELFF
J gene: TRBJ2-1; V gene: TRBV25-1; CDR3 protein: CASSEWGTSGRNEQFF
J gene: TRBJ2-7; V gene: TRBV6-5; CDR3 protein: CASSYRGDYEQYF
J gene: TRBJ2-3; V gene: TRBV5-6; CDR3 protein: CASSFGDTQYF
J gene: TRBJ2-3; V gene: TRBV9; CDR3 protein: CASSAEGGTQYF
J gene: TRBJ2-3; V gene: TRBV20-1; CDR3 protein: CSARAPPSGRATDTQYF
J gene: TRBJ2-7; V gene: TRBV5-6; CDR3 protein: CASSLVRSEQYF
J gene: TRBJ2-3; V gene: TRBV20-1; CDR3 protein: CSALAGGLAGNTDTQYF
J gene: TRBJ2-5; V gene: TRBV10-1; CDR3 protein: CASSPRGKQETQYF
J gene: TRBJ2-1; V gene: TRBV20-1; CDR3 protein: CSARGMTSGRAANEQFF
J gene: TRBJ2-5; V gene: TRBV12-3/TRBV12-4; CDR3 protein: CASSSHGQGIETQYF
J gene: TRBJ1-1; V gene: TRBV7-8; CDR3 protein: CASSLNRDTEAFF
J gene: TRBJ1-2; V gene: TRBV4-1; CDR3 protein: CASSQGQYNYGYTF
J gene: TRBJ2-1; V gene: TRBV3-1; CDR3 protein: CASSQGGSGKSNEQFF
J gene: TRBJ2-1; V gene: TRBV27; CDR3 protein: CASSLLGDEIYNEQFF
J gene: TRBJ2-3; V gene: TRBV6-2/TRBV6-3; CDR3 protein: CASSITRPGTSGSRADTQYF
J gene: TRBJ1-2; V gene: TRBV29-1; CDR3 protein: CSGSSGTGNYGYTF
J gene: TRBJ2-7; V gene: TRBV20-1; CDR3 protein: CSARVSSYEQYF
J gene: TRBJ2-7; V gene: TRBV20-1; CDR3 protein: CSASRDLLYEQYF
J gene: TRBJ2-3; V gene: TRBV18; CDR3 protein: CASSPGGLSTDTQYF
J gene: TRBJ1-3; V gene: TRBV4-1; CDR3 protein: CASSQVGTGLHSGNTIYF
J gene: TRBJ2-1; V gene: TRBV27; CDR3 protein: CASSTTGSLNEQFF
J gene: TRBJ2-1; V gene: TRBV20-1; CDR3 protein: CSASVASSYNEQFF
J gene: TRBJ1-6; V gene: TRBV12-3/TRBV12-4; CDR3 protein: CASAPEVVGSPLHF
J gene: TRBJ2-7; V gene: TRBV18; CDR3 protein: CASSPAGGKNEQYF
J gene: TRBJ2-2; V gene: TRBV12-3/TRBV12-4; CDR3 protein: CASSPTITGELFF
J gene: TRBJ2-7; V gene: TRBV12-3/TRBV12-4; CDR3 protein: CASSTRGVNYEQYF
J gene: TRBJ2-7; V gene: TRBV15; CDR3 protein: CATSRDLGGYYEQYF
J gene: TRBJ2-3; V gene: TRBV7-6; CDR3 protein: CASSPLGGLALRSRYF
J gene: TRBJ1-5; V gene: TRBV6-4; CDR3 protein: CASRTGTGAPVNINQPQHF